This T cell receptor (beta chain) came from a study of control samples from healthy donors and cancer patients. The germline CDR1 and CDR2 sequences are LNHDA and SQIVND (reference sequence). Trimming took 7 bases from V and 4 from J; bases not matched to a gene: 3. CDR3 length: 13 residues. Here immunoSEQ multiplex PCR was the method, and the copy in TCRdb shows in-frame clones only, minus some. The profile shows over 200,000 clones, almost 85% of them singletons. V usage is TRBV19 and J usage is TRBJ2-5, with 10 bases matching TRBD1. The receptor was derived from a woman aged 55-75 years with lung cancer. Material: PBMCs. CDR3 bases: TGTGCCAGTAACGACAGGGGGCCAGAGACCCAGTACTTC. It encodes CASNDRGPETQYF.